These 28 T cell receptor beta chains were sequenced from one sample in a study of T cell changes during pregnancy in multiple sclerosis. Method: immunoSEQ multiplex PCR; TCRdb's copy keeps in-frame clones and lacks some. The sample contains around 51,000 clones, 93% of which appear only once. The sequencing used peripheral blood, collected in the second trimester of pregnancy. The source is a female donor with multiple sclerosis, enrolled in a pregnancy study.

The rearrangement links TRBV10-3 to TRBJ2-7; D perhaps matches TRBD2 (7 bases). CDR3 length: 12 amino acids. Germline CDR1 reads ENHRY; CDR2 reads SYGVKD. V lost 2 bases and J lost 6, with 8 bases in between. CDR3 DNA: TGTGCCATCAGTGAGGGGGGGGCCGAGCAGTACTTC. This encodes CAISEGGAEQYF.

This chain joins TRBV5-1 and TRBJ2-5, with TRBD2 as a possible D gene (6 bases). The CDR3 loop spans 15 amino acids. Germline lookup yields CDR1 SGHRS and CDR2 YFSETQ. Trimming took 2 bases from V and 6 from J, leaving 17 bases between them. The CDR3 loop is CASSLSVGGPQTQYF. The CDR3 DNA reads as TGCGCCAGCAGCTTATCGGTGGGAGGTCCCCAGACCCAGTACTTC.

The CDR3 DNA is TGTGCCAGCAGCTTAATGGACAGCTATGAAGCTTTCTTT. Its translation is CASSLMDSYEAFF. The rearrangement joins TRBV7-6 to TRBJ1-1, with D possibly being TRBD1 (6 bases). The CDR3 is 13 amino acids. The germline V and J ends were trimmed by 2 bases and 7 bases, with 11 bases remaining between them. CDR1 is SGHVS, CDR2 FNYEAQ, per germline.

The chain is built from TRBV6-4 and TRBJ2-3; 11 bases are shared with TRBD1. This CDR3 has 16 residues. Germline lookup yields CDR1 MRHNA and CDR2 SNTAGT. The V gene end was trimmed by 5 bases and the J gene end by 2 bases; junction bases not matched to a gene: 6. The CDR3 DNA sequence: TGTGCCAGCAGTAAAGGACAGGGGGCTGACACAGATACGCAGTATTTT. It codes for CASSKGQGADTDTQYF.

The chain combines TRBV9 with TRBJ2-1; 10 bases agree with TRBD1. Germline CDR1 SGDLS, CDR2 YYNGEE. V was pared by 0 bases and J by 4 bases, with 1 base of the junction left unmatched. The CDR3 is 15 amino acids. CDR3 nucleotide sequence: TGTGCCAGCAGCGTAGGACAGGGGGCTTACAATGAGCAGTTCTTC. Its translation is CASSVGQGAYNEQFF.

This clone appeared once. The chain is built from TRBV7-9 and TRBJ2-1; 9 positions match TRBD2. With V trimmed by 1 base and J by 4 bases, 11 bases remained unmatched. This CDR3 spans 18 amino acids. Germline V lookup: CDR1 SEHNR, CDR2 FQNEAQ (reference sequence). Here the CDR3 reads CASSLETAGGPIYNEQFF. In DNA form, the CDR3 reads TGTGCCAGCAGCTTAGAGACGGCGGGAGGGCCCATTTACAATGAGCAGTTCTTC.

The J gene is TRBJ2-3, the V gene TRBV10-3; 11 positions match TRBD2. After removal of 4 bases from V and 2 bases from J, the junction contained 5 bases not matched to a gene. The germline V gene has CDR1 ENHRY and CDR2 SYGVKD. This CDR3 has 16 amino acids. The CDR3 DNA sequence: TGTGCCATCAGTGCCGGGACTAGCGGTCTCACAGATACGCAGTATTTT. This codes for CAISAGTSGLTDTQYF.

V and J are TRBV27 and TRBJ2-7; TRBD2 agrees at 13 bases. Unmatched junction bases numbered 9, after V lost 2 bases and J lost 5 bases. In germline, CDR1 is MNHEY, CDR2 SMNVEV (reference sequence). The CDR3 has 17 amino acids. CDR3 nucleotide sequence: TGTGCCAGCAGTTTAACCAAGACTAGCGGGAGGATCGACGAGCAGTACTTC. Translation gives CASSLTKTSGRIDEQYF.

The chain combines TRBV5-4 with TRBJ2-1; 16 bases line up with TRBD2. Germline trimming cut 4 bases from V and 4 bases from J; bases unmatched to any gene: 5. In germline, CDR1 is SGHNT, CDR2 YYREEE (reference sequence). The CDR3 has 17 residues. The CDR3 loop reads CASSPGLAGGRYNEQFF. The DNA of the CDR3 is TGTGCCAGCAGCCCGGGACTAGCGGGAGGGCGGTACAATGAGCAGTTCTTC.

The chain couples TRBV7-9 to TRBJ2-3, with 8 positions matching TRBD2. With V trimmed by 8 bases and J by 2 bases, 9 bases remained unmatched. Germline-derived CDR1 and CDR2 are SEHNR and FQNEAQ (reference sequence). This CDR3 region has 15 residues. As DNA, the CDR3 is TGTGCCAGCGGTAAGATAGCGGGAACCACAGATACGCAGTATTTT. It codes for CASGKIAGTTDTQYF.

V gene TRBV7-9 combines with J gene TRBJ2-7, with 10 bases fitting TRBD1. J lost 5 bases, V lost 7 bases, and 8 bases had no gene match. CDR3 length equals 14 residues. Germline CDR1 and CDR2: SEHNR and FQNEAQ (reference sequence). The CDR3 reads CASTHGTGVHEQYF. Here the CDR3 DNA reads TGTGCCAGCACCCACGGGACAGGGGTCCACGAGCAGTACTTC.

The V and J genes are TRBV27 and TRBJ2-7, with 9 bases that match TRBD1. Germline CDR1 reads MNHEY; CDR2 reads SMNVEV (reference sequence). This CDR3 region has 15 residues. Trimming took 5 bases from V and 5 from J; bases not matched to a gene: 10. The CDR3 bases are TGTGCCAGCAGTCTCTCGGGACAGGGTTATCACGAGCAGTACTTC. It translates to CASSLSGQGYHEQYF.

The V and J genes are TRBV4-3 and TRBJ1-5, with 7 bases aligning to TRBD1. Trimming at V came to 0 bases and at J to 1 base, leaving 3 bases not matched to a gene. This CDR3 contains 16 residues. Looked up from germline, CDR1 is LGHNA and CDR2 is YSLEER. CDR3 in amino acids: CASSQDPGGSNQPQHF. In nucleotides, the CDR3 is TGCGCCAGCAGCCAAGACCCAGGGGGGAGCAATCAGCCCCAGCATTTT.

This chain joins TRBV6-5 and TRBJ1-4; D possibly corresponds to TRBD1 (5 bases). Germline V gene data show CDR1 as MNHEY and CDR2 as SVGAGI. CDR3 size: 15 residues. The ends were cut back, 5 bases at V and 4 bases at J, with 14 bases in the middle. CDR3 sequence reads: CASSITGTFNEKLFF. CDR3 sequence (DNA): TGTGCCAGCAGTATTACCGGGACTTTTAATGAAAAACTGTTTTTT.

The chain has TRBV18 and TRBJ2-3; D not resolved. Germline loops: CDR1 KGHSH, CDR2 LQKENI. V was shortened by 5 bases and J by 6 bases, with 12 bases between the two germline ends. The CDR3 sequence is 13 residues long. CDR3 nucleotide sequence: TGTGCCAGCTCATGGCGGCTCACGGATACGCAGTATTTT. It specifies CASSWRLTDTQYF.

V gene TRBV7-6 combines with J gene TRBJ2-7, with 11 bases matching TRBD1. In germline, CDR1 is SGHVS, CDR2 FNYEAQ. The CDR3 sequence is 15 residues long. The junction had 6 bases not matched to a gene; V was cut back by 5 bases and J by 3 bases. In DNA, the CDR3 is TGTGCCAGCAGCGACCCCGGGACAGGGGGCTACGAGCAGTACTTC. This sequence encodes CASSDPGTGGYEQYF.

The chain uses TRBV27 and TRBJ1-2; 8 nucleotides align to TRBD1. The CDR3 extends over 15 amino acids. V dropped 5 bases and J dropped 4; count of bases not matched to a gene: 9. In germline, CDR1 is MNHEY, CDR2 SMNVEV (reference sequence). Here the CDR3 DNA reads TGTGCCAGCAGTCCAAGGACAGGGAACGGCTATGGCTACACCTTC. Translation gives CASSPRTGNGYGYTF.

This clone came up once. J is TRBJ1-4 and V is TRBV18; a possible D gene is TRBD1 (6 bases). Looked up from germline, CDR1 is KGHSH and CDR2 is LQKENI. V lost 2 bases and J 8 bases, leaving 15 bases between the germline ends. The CDR3 is 15 residues long. CDR3 nucleotide sequence: TGTGCCAGCTCACCAGTATCTGCAGGGGCGGAAAAACTGTTTTTT. Its protein is CASSPVSAGAEKLFF.

The V and J genes are TRBV5-6 and TRBJ2-7, with TRBD1 as a possible D gene (6 bases). CDR3 length equals 13 residues. Trimming pared 3 bases from V and 5 bases from J, leaving 12 bases between. Germline-derived CDR1 and CDR2 are SGHDT and YYEEEE. The DNA of the CDR3 is TGTGCCAGCAGCTACTACAGGGTCGACGAGCAGTACTTC. Encoded protein: CASSYYRVDEQYF.

The chain carries TRBV7-9 and TRBJ2-7, with D possibly being TRBD2 (6 bases). Trimming removed 2 bases at V and 2 bases at J, with 10 bases between. Germline loops: CDR1 SEHNR, CDR2 FQNEAQ (reference sequence). CDR3 length: 14 amino acids. CDR3 loop: CASSLTTRTYEQYF. In DNA form, the CDR3 reads TGTGCCAGCAGCTTAACGACTAGGACCTACGAGCAGTACTTC.

This clone was detected a few times. The J gene is TRBJ2-3, the V gene TRBV5-6; D possibly corresponds to TRBD2 (6 bases). This CDR3 comprises 15 residues. Trimming shortened V by 1 base and J by 1 base, and 10 bases separated the two germline ends. Per the germline V gene, CDR1 is SGHDT and CDR2 is YYEEEE. CDR3: CASSLRASGTDTQYF. In DNA form, the CDR3 reads TGTGCCAGCAGCTTGAGGGCTAGCGGCACAGATACGCAGTATTTT.

The chain joins TRBV4-3 to TRBJ2-1, with TRBD1 matching over 8 bases. Losses at the gene ends were 3 bases for V and 7 bases for J; bases not matched to a gene: 14. This CDR3 has 17 amino acids. The germline gives CDR1 LGHNA, CDR2 YSLEER. CDR3 residues: CASSQQGAGRWNNEQFF. CDR3 sequence (DNA): TGCGCCAGCAGCCAGCAGGGGGCGGGCCGGTGGAATAATGAGCAGTTCTTC.

The rearrangement uses TRBV7-9 and TRBJ1-2; maybe TRBD1 (5 bases). The CDR3 has 17 residues. The germline V and J ends were trimmed by 0 bases and 0 bases, with 14 bases remaining between them. CDR1 is SEHNR and CDR2 is FQNEAQ in the germline V gene (reference sequence). Written as DNA, the CDR3 is TGTGCCAGCAGCTTAGCGCGGGGCCAGGACCCTAACTATGGCTACACCTTC. Translation gives CASSLARGQDPNYGYTF.

This sequence joins TRBV7-2 and TRBJ2-2, with 7 bases identical to TRBD2. The trim removed 5 bases at V and 13 bases at J, leaving 13 bases unmatched. Germline-derived CDR1 and CDR2 are SGHTA and FQGNSA. This CDR3 has 14 residues. The CDR3 here is CASSLTGLGEGLFF. The CDR3 region has the DNA TGTGCCAGCAGCCTAACCGGACTAGGCGAGGGGCTGTTTTTT.

V gene TRBV28 combines with J gene TRBJ2-2; TRBD2 matches 11 bases. Germline loops: CDR1 MDHEN, CDR2 SYDVKM. J lost 4 bases, V lost 11 bases, and 15 bases had no gene match. CDR3 size: 17 residues. CDR3 coding DNA: TGTGCCGCCCACGAGATGAGACTAGCGGGGTCCACCGGGGAGCTGTTTTTT. Amino acids: CAAHEMRLAGSTGELFF.

The gene calls are TRBV4-3 and TRBJ2-1, with 7 bases identical to TRBD2. Germline CDR1 LGHNA, CDR2 YSLEER. This CDR3 is built from 19 residues. Trimming cost V 0 bases and J 8 bases; bases outside gene matches: 19. The chain's CDR3 is CASSQDRGGLADFRDEQFF. The CDR3 DNA reads as TGCGCCAGCAGCCAAGATCGGGGTGGGCTAGCGGATTTTAGGGATGAGCAGTTCTTC.

J is TRBJ2-1 and V is TRBV7-9, with D maybe TRBD2 (5 bases). There are 14 residues in the CDR3. Per the germline V gene, CDR1 is SEHNR and CDR2 is FQNEAQ (reference sequence). V lost 6 bases and J 6 bases, leaving 15 bases between the germline ends. CDR3 nucleotides: TGTGCCAGCAGACGCCCCGGACGGGGCAATGAGCAGTTCTTC. It is translated as CASRRPGRGNEQFF.

This CDR3 is CASSLGSSEQETQYF. The CDR3 DNA is TGTGCCAGCAGCTTGGGGTCTAGCGAGCAAGAGACCCAGTACTTC. J is TRBJ2-5 and V is TRBV7-6, with TRBD2 as a possible D gene (6 bases). The CDR3 sequence is 15 residues long. Trimming took off 3 bases at V and 2 bases at J, with 13 bases between the two ends. Germline CDR1 is SGHVS and CDR2 is FNYEAQ.